The 15 T cell receptor beta chains below come from one sample, sequenced in a study of T cell changes during pregnancy in multiple sclerosis. TCRdb keeps only in-frame clones here, not all; method: immunoSEQ multiplex PCR. Here the sample spans roughly 100,000 clones, roughly nine tenths being singletons. Specimen: peripheral blood, collected after pregnancy. These receptors were taken from a female donor with multiple sclerosis, enrolled in a pregnancy study.

The chain combines TRBV19 with TRBJ2-3; TRBD2 aligns across 15 bases. V trimming: 7 bases; J trimming: 4 bases; junction bases outside the gene matches: 3. Germline CDR1 reads LNHDA; CDR2 reads SQIVND (reference sequence). The CDR3 spans 15 residues. CDR3 amino acids: CASTRTSGGADTQYF. In nucleotides, the CDR3 is TGTGCCAGTACCCGGACTAGCGGGGGGGCAGATACGCAGTATTTT.

The J gene is TRBJ2-1, the V gene TRBV5-1; D is perhaps TRBD1 (6 bases). There are 14 residues in the CDR3. V lost 4 bases and J lost 5, with 13 bases in between. Germline CDR1 and CDR2: SGHRS and YFSETQ. The CDR3: CASSPSDRDNEQFF. As DNA, the CDR3 is TGCGCCAGCAGCCCTTCGGACAGAGACAATGAGCAGTTCTTC.

V usage is TRBV5-4 and J usage is TRBJ2-3, with 11 bases aligning to TRBD2. Looked up from germline, CDR1 is SGHNT and CDR2 is YYREEE (reference sequence). This CDR3 spans 18 amino acids. V shed 1 base, J shed 2 bases, and the junction held 9 bases outside the gene matches. This CDR3 reads CASSLMVAGGQLTDTQYF. The CDR3 nucleotides are TGTGCCAGCAGCTTGATGGTAGCGGGGGGGCAACTCACAGATACGCAGTATTTT.

The rearrangement uses TRBV2 and TRBJ2-2; 7 nucleotides agree with TRBD1. CDR1 and CDR2 from the germline V gene are SNHLY and FYNNEI. This CDR3 is 15 amino acids long. The J segment lost 2 bases and the V segment lost 6 bases, leaving 6 bases of the junction unmatched. In DNA form, the CDR3 reads TGTGCCAGCAGCCTGACAGGGATTAACACCGGGGAGCTGTTTTTT. Its translation is CASSLTGINTGELFF. The whole variable domain, remainder taken from reference TRBV2 and TRBJ2-2, is EPEVTQTPSHQVTQMGQEVILRCVPISNHLYFYWYRQILGQKVEFLVSFYNNEISEKSEIFDDQFSVERPDGSNFTLKIRSTKLEDSAMYFCASSLTGINTGELFFGEGSRLTVL.

J is TRBJ2-3 and V is TRBV18; TRBD2 is a possible D gene (5 bases). Looked up from germline, CDR1 is KGHSH and CDR2 is LQKENI. V was pared by 5 bases and J by 3 bases, with 12 bases between. The CDR3 length is 14 residues. DNA for the CDR3: TGTGCCAGCTCAGTACTAGAATGGACAGATACGCAGTATTTT. Protein product: CASSVLEWTDTQYF.

This chain uses TRBV5-4 with TRBJ1-4; 7 bases fit TRBD1. The germline CDR1 and CDR2 sequences are SGHNT and YYREEE (reference sequence). The CDR3 sequence is 14 residues long. With V trimmed by 0 bases and J by 6 bases, 2 bases remained unmatched. CDR3: CASSLGQGDEKLFF. The CDR3 region has the DNA TGTGCCAGCAGCTTGGGTCAGGGGGATGAAAAACTGTTTTTT.

The chain employs TRBV5-4 and TRBJ1-6, with 7 bases matching TRBD1. Looked up from germline, CDR1 is SGHNT and CDR2 is YYREEE (reference sequence). The V gene end was trimmed by 4 bases and the J gene end by 6 bases; junction bases not matched to a gene: 4. The CDR3 is 14 amino acids. The DNA for the CDR3 is TGTGCCAGCAGCCCGGGGACAGCTAATTCACCCCTCCACTTT. Translated, it gives CASSPGTANSPLHF.

This sequence joins TRBV10-3 and TRBJ1-4; D unclear. Trimming took 0 bases from V and 7 from J, leaving 12 bases between them. The CDR3 sequence is 15 residues long. Germline assignment: CDR1 ENHRY and CDR2 SYGVKD. Written as DNA, the CDR3 is TGTGCCATCAGTGAGTCCACCGGGTTCGGTGAAAAACTGTTTTTT. Amino acid sequence: CAISESTGFGEKLFF.

V is TRBV6-1 and J is TRBJ2-2; unclear D gene. The germline CDR1 and CDR2 sequences are MNHNS and SASEGT. CDR3 size: 13 residues. V was clipped by 7 bases and J by 4 bases, with 10 bases between them. In DNA, the CDR3 is TGTGCCAGCACCCTACTTAGCACCGGGGAGCTGTTTTTT. It is translated as CASTLLSTGELFF.

The rearrangement uses TRBV13 and TRBJ1-1; 7 bases fit TRBD1. The CDR3 covers 14 residues. After removal of 6 bases from V and 5 bases from J, the junction contained 9 bases not matched to a gene. Germline V lookup: CDR1 PRHDT, CDR2 FYEKMQ (reference sequence). In DNA, the CDR3 is TGTGCCAGCAGTTTAACAGGGGTCCGTACTGAAGCTTTCTTT. Translating gives CASSLTGVRTEAFF.

The gene calls are TRBV11-2 and TRBJ1-1; TRBD1 might be the D (6 bases). The CDR3 contains 14 residues. The germline V and J ends were trimmed by 7 bases and 4 bases, with 16 bases remaining between them. Germline assignment: CDR1 SGHAT and CDR2 FQNNGV. The CDR3 DNA follows: TGTGCCAGCAAGGGAACAGGGCGCGGCACTGAAGCTTTCTTT. This gives the protein CASKGTGRGTEAFF.

The chain links TRBV6-5 to TRBJ2-7, with D possibly TRBD1 on 5 matching bases. Trimming cost V 6 bases and J 6 bases, with 12 bases left between them. Per germline, CDR1 MNHEY and CDR2 SVGAGI. This CDR3 region has 12 residues. CDR3 sequence (DNA): TGTGCCAGCAGCCGAACAGGAATCGAGCAGTACTTC. It translates to CASSRTGIEQYF.

The chain employs TRBV7-8 and TRBJ2-5; possible D gene TRBD2, 6 bases. CDR1 and CDR2 from the germline V gene are SGHVS and FQNEAQ. With 5 bases removed from V and 1 base from J, the gap between germline ends came to 17 bases. The CDR3 sequence is 16 residues long. The CDR3 spells CASSRQRVLSQETQYF. CDR3 nucleotide sequence: TGTGCCAGCAGCCGCCAGCGGGTGCTATCCCAAGAGACCCAGTACTTC. The entire variable domain, with the rest obtained from reference TRBV7-8 and TRBJ2-5, is as follows: GAGVSQSPRYKVAKRGQDVALRCDPISGHVSLFWYQQALGQGPEFLTYFQNEAQLDKSGLPSDRFFAERPEGSVSTLKIQRTQQEDSAVYLCASSRQRVLSQETQYFGPGTRLLVL.

The J gene is TRBJ1-1, the V gene TRBV10-3, with D hard to call. The CDR3 is made up of 14 amino acids. Germline lookup yields CDR1 ENHRY and CDR2 SYGVKD. Trimming left V 2 bases short and J 5 bases short, with 12 bases between. The CDR3 loop is CAISEISDPTEAFF. CDR3 DNA sequence: TGTGCCATCAGTGAGATCAGCGACCCGACTGAAGCTTTCTTT.

V and J are TRBV13 and TRBJ2-5, with 10 bases fitting TRBD2. Germline CDR1 and CDR2: PRHDT and FYEKMQ (reference sequence). The CDR3 is 15 amino acids. The trim removed 4 bases at V and 3 bases at J, leaving 5 bases unmatched. CDR3 residues: CASSSSGGAEETQYF. The CDR3 bases are TGTGCCAGCAGCTCCAGCGGGGGGGCCGAAGAGACCCAGTACTTC.